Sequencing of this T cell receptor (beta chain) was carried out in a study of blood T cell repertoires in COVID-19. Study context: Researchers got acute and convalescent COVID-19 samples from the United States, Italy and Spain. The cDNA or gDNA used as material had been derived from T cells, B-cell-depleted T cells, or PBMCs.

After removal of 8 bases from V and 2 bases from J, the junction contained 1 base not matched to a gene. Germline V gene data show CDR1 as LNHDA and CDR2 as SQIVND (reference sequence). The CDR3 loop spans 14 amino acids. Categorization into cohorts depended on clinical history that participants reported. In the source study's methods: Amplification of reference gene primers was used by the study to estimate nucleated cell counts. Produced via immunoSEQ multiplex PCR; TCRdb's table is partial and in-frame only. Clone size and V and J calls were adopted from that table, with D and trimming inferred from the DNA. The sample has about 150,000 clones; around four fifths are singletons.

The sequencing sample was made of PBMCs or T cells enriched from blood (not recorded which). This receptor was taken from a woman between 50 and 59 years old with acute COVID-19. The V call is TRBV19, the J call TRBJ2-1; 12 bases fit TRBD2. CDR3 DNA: TGTGCCAGTGGACTAGCGGGGCCCTACAATGAGCAGTTCTTC. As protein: CASGLAGPYNEQFF.